This T cell receptor (beta chain) was recovered during a study of shared clonotypes between healthy human individuals. Study information: Plates per donor: three CD4 naive, three CD4 memory, two CD8 naive, one CD8 memory.

CD4+ cell separation produced CD45RA+ naive and CD45RA-negative memory subsets. CDR3 size: 18 residues. Germline V lookup: CDR1 SGHTA, CDR2 FQGNSA. The junction had 8 bases not matched to a gene; V was cut back by 1 base and J by 4 bases. Sorted-subset replicate PCR reactions contained about 200 ng DNA, corresponding to roughly 29,000 T cell genomes. Libraries were prepared by immunoSEQ multiplex PCR; TCRdb keeps only in-frame clonotypes and omits some of them. The sample has around 2.3 million clones, approximately 94% seen once. The V and J genes are TRBV7-2 and TRBJ2-3; 13 nucleotides line up with TRBD2. Source material: naive CD4+ T cells sorted from blood. Subset: CD45RA+ positively selected. The TCR was taken from a man aged 18 to 29 in good health. CDR3 coding DNA: TGTGCCAGCAGCTTAGTAGCCACTAGCGGGGGGGCGGCAGATACGCAGTATTTT. As protein: CASSLVATSGGAADTQYF.